The clone carrying this T cell receptor beta chain has just a few counts. This sample stems from a study of identifying expanded T cells in peripheral blood. TCRdb keeps only in-frame clones here, not all; method: immunoSEQ multiplex PCR. The sample consists of roughly 75,000 clones, roughly 90% of them appearing once. V lost 1 base to trimming and J lost 5 bases, with 14 bases between them. The CDR3 runs 16 residues. Germline-derived CDR1 and CDR2 are SGHAT and FQNNGV. J is TRBJ1-4 and V is TRBV11-2; D call uncertain. The sequenced sample was blood. This receptor was identified in a person aged 18 to 75 in good health. The CDR3 DNA is TGTGCCAGCAGCTTAGGAGGCAGCCTCAAAAATGAAAAACTGTTTTTT. Translation gives CASSLGGSLKNEKLFF.